This T cell receptor (beta chain) was recorded in a study of technical replicates of blood from a handful of donors. The CDR3 is made up of 15 amino acids. The ends were cut back, 3 bases at V and 4 bases at J, with 10 bases in the middle. Per the germline V gene, CDR1 is KGHSH and CDR2 is LQKENI. This table comes from immunoSEQ multiplex PCR, and its TCRdb copy is limited to in-frame clones, with some not included. The sample lists more than 60,000 clones, 95% occurring once. The chain is built from TRBV18 and TRBJ1-6; maybe TRBD1 (6 bases). The sample taken for sequencing was T cells isolated from PBMCs. The receptor was isolated from a human donor in good health. The DNA for the CDR3 is TGTGCCAGCTCACCTAGACAGGATTATAATTCACCCCTCCACTTT. It codes for CASSPRQDYNSPLHF.